Reported below is one TCR beta chain. The antigen it binds to is not known. Per-base qualities were not stored, and no clone one base away is much larger. The data are from a study of vaccination and CD4 T cells after COVID-19 (dated by TCRdb to 2022 to 2024). As for the study more broadly: SARS-CoV-2 positivity had been established in the convalescent patients by nasal swab PCR, and mild disease was recorded in several of these patients and severe disease in one. In control cultures, a CEFX viral epitope pool was used as positive control, an HIV-1 Nef peptide pool was used as negative control, or no peptide was added. Participants got two doses of the Pfizer-BioNTech BNT162b2 vaccine (n=8) or two doses of the Moderna mRNA-1273 vaccine (n=2). In around 9 COVID-19 convalescent patients and a handful of infection-naive healthy vaccine recipients, researchers compared the spike-specific CD4+ TCR repertoire from before mRNA vaccination with the repertoire from after. Culture stimuli were overlapping spike peptide pools from SARS-CoV-2 and from the common cold coronaviruses HCoV-NL63, HCoV-OC43 and HCoV-229E. Post-COVID blood samples were collected from convalescent patients a median of roughly 100 days after diagnosis, with a range of roughly 35 to 170 days. The time from the second vaccine dose to post-vaccine blood sampling had a median of roughly 72 days and ranged from about 14 to 241 days. Six males and four females were included in the convalescent cohort, with two Hispanic individuals, seven Caucasians, two Asians and one multiracial person represented. The paper as a whole reports these results and caveats: The median count of SARS-CoV-2-reactive clonotypes went up from 20 to 25 after infection to about 40 after vaccination, although the change was not significant. Of the vaccine-specific clones in convalescent patients, 304 of 307, or nearly all, reacted only to SARS-CoV-2 spike and did not cross-react with common cold coronaviruses. The study included relatively few convalescent patients and did not analyze early timepoints after natural infection. Among the post-vaccine SARS-CoV-2-reactive clones in convalescent patients, a median 86.3% showed up only after vaccination, which suggests vaccine-specific priming.

CDR3 length: 17 amino acids, cysteine to phenylalanine. Only the CDR3 DNA is retained, 51 bases long and in frame from the first base. The germline V gene yields MNHEY for CDR1 and SVGEGT for CDR2. V is cut back by 6 bases and J by 0 bases, with 10 bases in the junction unmatched. Per the publication, the treatment or condition label means: approximately 11-day PBMC culture with coronavirus spike peptide pools or control peptides (ViraFEST assay). To expand antigen-specific T cells with peptide pools and then pick out the expanded clonotypes through TCR sequencing, the study relied on the ViraFEST assay. The positive SARS-CoV-2 PCR tests of the convalescent patients were dated from March to December 2020, before the Alpha, Beta and Delta variants emerged in the United States. PBMCs were cultured at 1.5 million to 2.5 million per well in IMDM supplemented with 5% human AB serum and roughly 10 IU/ml IL-2, with approximately 10 ug/ml peptide pools added. On days 3 and 7, half of the culture medium was replaced with fresh IL-2-containing medium. CD4+ T cells were isolated after around ten days of culture through negative selection using the EasySep CD4+ T cell isolation kit. Ficoll-Paque Plus gradient centrifugation was used to isolate PBMCs from whole blood, and the isolated PBMCs were then either used fresh or cryopreserved at -140C. Triplicate wells were generally used for each culture condition.

Library method: PCR. At the Johns Hopkins FTIC core, DNA from the cultured CD4+ T cells underwent TCR sequencing with the Oncomine TCR Beta short-read assay. The QIAamp micro DNA kit was used to extract genomic DNA from the cultured CD4+ T cells. Oncomine TCR Beta libraries made from cultured CD4+ T cells were pooled using unique dual indexes and sequenced on an Illumina iSeq 100. As for the original processing: Non-productive sequences were removed, and CDR3s not starting with C, not ending with F or W, or shorter than 7 amino acids were discarded. The MANAFEST web application identified antigen-specific clonotypes by comparing peptide-stimulated wells against reference wells and other culture wells. An FDR below 0.05, an odds ratio above 5, and a productive frequency above 0.1% in at least two of three replicate wells were required for clones to be considered positive. A clonotype counted as cross-reactive if it showed significant expansion both in the SARS-CoV-2 spike wells and in at least one common cold coronavirus spike condition. Similarity between CDR3 sequences was evaluated in R version 3.6.1 using Levenshtein distances (stringdist) and unrooted phylogenetic trees (ape). The public reads were run again by TCRdb, first through fastp at Q25 and then through MiXCR, and only productive beta chains were kept. Each record represents a unique CDR3 protein, reported with the most common genes and DNA among its rows. The V and J calls shown here were made by TCRdb, not taken from the authors' results. Present in this sample are just under 20,000 distinct CDR3 sequences, approximately 50% of which were seen just once. 4% of the sample is taken by the ten largest.

The rearranged chain carries TRBV6-2 or TRBV6-3 and TRBJ2-3; a stretch of 9 junction bases matches TRBD2. This receptor was obtained from a human donor who had recovered from COVID-19. The material sequenced was CD4+ T cells from blood, cultured in vitro, taken before SARS-CoV-2 vaccination. The CDR3 here reads CASRRVLAGGSTDTQYF. The sequenced DNA: TGTGCCAGCAGACGAGTACTAGCGGGTGGTAGCACAGATACGCAGTATTTT.